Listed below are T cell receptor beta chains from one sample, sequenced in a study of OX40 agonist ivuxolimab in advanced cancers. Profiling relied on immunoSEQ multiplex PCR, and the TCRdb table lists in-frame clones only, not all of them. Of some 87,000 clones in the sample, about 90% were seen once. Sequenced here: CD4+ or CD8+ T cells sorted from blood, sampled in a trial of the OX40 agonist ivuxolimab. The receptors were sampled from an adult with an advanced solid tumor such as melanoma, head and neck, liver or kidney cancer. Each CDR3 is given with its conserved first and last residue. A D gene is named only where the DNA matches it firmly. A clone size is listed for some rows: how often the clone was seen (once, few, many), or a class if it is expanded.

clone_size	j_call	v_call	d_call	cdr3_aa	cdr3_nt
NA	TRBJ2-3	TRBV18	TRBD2	CASSRVDAGATDTQYF	TGTGCCAGCTCCCGAGTTGATGCGGGAGCCACAGATACGCAGTATTTT
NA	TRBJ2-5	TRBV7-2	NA	CASSLGMGSVGETQYF	TGTGCCAGCAGCTTAGGTATGGGAAGCGTCGGGGAGACCCAGTACTTC
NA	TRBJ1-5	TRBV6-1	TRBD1	CASSDGTGTGNQPQHF	TGTGCCAGCAGTGATGGGACAGGGACAGGCAATCAGCCCCAGCATTTT
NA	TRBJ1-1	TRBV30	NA	CAWSETLGRAFF	TGTGCCTGGAGTGAGACCCTTGGTCGCGCTTTCTTT
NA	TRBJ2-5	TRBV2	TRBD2	CASVSLAGVMETQYF	TGTGCCAGCGTCTCACTAGCGGGAGTTATGGAGACCCAGTACTTC
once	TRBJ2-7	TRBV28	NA	CASSLDWGSSYEQYF	TGTGCCAGCAGTTTGGATTGGGGCAGCTCCTACGAGCAGTACTTC
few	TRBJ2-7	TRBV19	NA	CASRRLDRAAYEQYF	TGTGCCAGTAGGCGACTAGACAGGGCCGCCTACGAGCAGTACTTC
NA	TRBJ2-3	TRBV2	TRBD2	CASSEGLADVDTQYF	TGTGCCAGCAGTGAAGGGCTAGCGGACGTAGATACGCAGTATTTT
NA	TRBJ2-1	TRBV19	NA	CASSRIPRQVGGNNEQFF	TGTGCCAGTAGTAGGATCCCCCGACAGGTTGGGGGAAACAATGAGCAGTTCTTC
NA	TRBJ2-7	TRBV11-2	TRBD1	CASSTGTAYFYEQYF	TGTGCCAGCAGCACTGGGACAGCTTATTTCTACGAGCAGTACTTC
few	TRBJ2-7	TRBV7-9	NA	CASSLGAGTNDEQYF	TGTGCCAGCAGCTTAGGGGCAGGGACCAACGACGAGCAGTACTTC
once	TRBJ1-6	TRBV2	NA	CASSLNLIYNSPLHF	TGTGCCAGCAGTTTGAACTTAATTTATAATTCACCCCTCCACTTT
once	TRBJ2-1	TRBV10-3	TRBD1	CAISGTGQGSYNEQFF	TGTGCCATCAGCGGGACAGGGCAAGGCTCCTACAATGAGCAGTTCTTC
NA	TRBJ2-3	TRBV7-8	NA	CASRGGVPGTQYF	TGTGCCAGCAGGGGTGGGGTACCGGGTACGCAGTATTTT
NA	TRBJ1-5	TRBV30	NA	CAWTVKGINQPQHF	TGTGCCTGGACGGTAAAAGGGATTAATCAGCCCCAGCATTTT
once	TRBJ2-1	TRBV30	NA	CAWSVQSGWNEQFF	TGTGCCTGGAGTGTACAATCGGGGTGGAATGAGCAGTTCTTC
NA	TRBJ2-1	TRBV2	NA	CASSEEERYNEQFF	TGTGCCAGCAGTGAGGAAGAACGTTACAATGAGCAGTTCTTC
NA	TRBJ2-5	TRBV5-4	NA	CASSLNRVGETQYF	TGTGCCAGCAGCTTGAACAGGGTGGGGGAGACCCAGTACTTC
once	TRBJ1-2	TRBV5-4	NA	CASSLGPSRLKGYTF	TGTGCCAGCAGCTTGGGACCCAGCAGGTTGAAGGGCTACACCTTC
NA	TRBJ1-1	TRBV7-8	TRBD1	CASSRPADRGPGVDTEAFF	TGTGCCAGCAGCCGACCCGCGGACAGGGGGCCAGGAGTTGATACTGAAGCTTTCTTT
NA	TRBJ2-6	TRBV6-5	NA	CASSGTPQGANVLTF	TGTGCCAGCAGTGGGACGCCTCAAGGGGCCAACGTCCTGACTTTC
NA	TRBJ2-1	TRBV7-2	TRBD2	CASSRDSGGYNEQFF	TGTGCCAGCAGTCGCGATAGCGGGGGCTACAATGAGCAGTTCTTC
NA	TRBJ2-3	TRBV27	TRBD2	CASSHYRGLAGEVIDTQYF	TGTGCCAGCAGTCATTACCGGGGACTAGCGGGAGAAGTAATAGATACGCAGTATTTT
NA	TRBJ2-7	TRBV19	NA	CASSIRITTYEQYF	TGTGCCAGTAGTATTCGGATTACTACCTACGAGCAGTACTTC
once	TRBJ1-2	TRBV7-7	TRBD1	CASSPDPAGTDYGYTF	TGTGCTAGCAGCCCAGACCCGGCCGGGACAGACTATGGCTACACCTTC
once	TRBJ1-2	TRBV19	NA	CASSSGKIGSPLANYGYTF	TGTGCCAGTAGCTCAGGAAAAATCGGGAGCCCCCTAGCTAACTATGGCTACACCTTC
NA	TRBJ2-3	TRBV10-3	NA	CAISEQGEGADTQYF	TGTGCCATCAGTGAGCAGGGGGAGGGAGCAGATACGCAGTATTTT
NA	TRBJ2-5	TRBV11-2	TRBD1	CASSQGQGEGSTQYF	TGTGCCAGCAGCCAAGGACAGGGTGAAGGTTCGACCCAGTACTTC
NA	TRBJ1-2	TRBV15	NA	CATSFLRINYGYTF	TGTGCCACCAGCTTTCTCCGGATTAACTATGGCTACACCTTC
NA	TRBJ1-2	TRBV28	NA	CASSLYPLNYGYTF	TGTGCCAGCAGTTTATATCCACTTAACTATGGCTACACCTTC
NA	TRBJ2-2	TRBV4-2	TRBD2	CASSPGSGSSGELFF	TGTGCCAGCAGCCCCGGCAGCGGGAGTTCCGGGGAGCTGTTTTTT
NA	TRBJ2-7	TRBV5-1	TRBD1	CASSRDRANYEQYF	TGCGCCAGCAGCCGGGACAGAGCTAACTACGAGCAGTACTTC
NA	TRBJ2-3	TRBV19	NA	CASSIGLRDITPDTQYF	TGTGCCAGTAGTATAGGTCTCCGGGACATAACCCCAGATACGCAGTATTTT
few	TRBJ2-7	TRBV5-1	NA	CASSLGSTFDEQYF	TGCGCCAGCAGCTTGGGGTCCACGTTCGACGAGCAGTACTTC
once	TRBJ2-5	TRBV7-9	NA	CASSLVGSEAETQYF	TGTGCCAGCAGCTTAGTCGGGTCAGAGGCAGAGACCCAGTACTTC
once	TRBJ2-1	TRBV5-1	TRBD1	CASKDRVGYNEQFF	TGCGCCAGCAAGGACAGGGTAGGCTACAATGAGCAGTTCTTC
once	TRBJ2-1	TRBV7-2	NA	CASSSSTGQLFF	TGTGCCAGCAGCTCCTCCACAGGGCAGCTGTTCTTC
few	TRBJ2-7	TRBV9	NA	CASSTRQESYEQYF	TGTGCCAGCAGCACCCGACAGGAATCCTACGAGCAGTACTTC
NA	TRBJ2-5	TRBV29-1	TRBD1	CSALQGAGIQETQYF	TGCAGCGCATTACAGGGGGCAGGGATCCAAGAGACCCAGTACTTC
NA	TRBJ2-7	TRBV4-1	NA	CASSHGTLAPSYEQYF	TGCGCCAGCAGCCACGGGACACTCGCCCCTTCCTACGAGCAGTACTTC
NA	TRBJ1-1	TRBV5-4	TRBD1	CASSRDRALWTEAFF	TGTGCCAGCAGCCGGGACAGGGCGCTTTGGACTGAAGCTTTCTTT